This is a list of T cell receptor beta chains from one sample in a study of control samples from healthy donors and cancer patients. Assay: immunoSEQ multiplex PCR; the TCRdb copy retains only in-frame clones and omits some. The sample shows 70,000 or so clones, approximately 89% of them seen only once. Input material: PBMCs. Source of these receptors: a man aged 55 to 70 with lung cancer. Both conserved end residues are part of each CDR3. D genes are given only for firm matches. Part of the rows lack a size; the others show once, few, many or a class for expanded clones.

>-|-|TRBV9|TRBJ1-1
CASSEWQGRRDTEAFF
TGTGCCAGCAGCGAATGGCAGGGGCGGCGGGACACTGAAGCTTTCTTT
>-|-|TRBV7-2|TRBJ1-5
CASSSSGGSNQPQHF
TGTGCCAGCAGCTCCTCAGGAGGGAGCAATCAGCCCCAGCATTTT
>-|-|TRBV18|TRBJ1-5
CASSPVRAGGQPQHF
TGTGCCAGCTCCCCCGTCAGGGCAGGAGGGCAGCCCCAGCATTTT
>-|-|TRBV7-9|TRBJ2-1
CASSLTTTINNEQFF
TGTGCCAGCAGCTTAACGACGACTATAAACAATGAGCAGTTCTTC
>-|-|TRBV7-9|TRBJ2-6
CASSLLSSGANVLTF
TGTGCCAGCAGCTTATTGTCTTCTGGGGCCAACGTCCTGACTTTC
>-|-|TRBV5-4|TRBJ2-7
CASSRVPGSYEQYF
TGTGCCAGCAGTCGTGTACCCGGTTCCTACGAGCAGTACTTC
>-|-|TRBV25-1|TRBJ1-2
CASSDWRGLDGYTF
TGTGCCAGCAGTGACTGGAGGGGCTTGGATGGCTACACCTTC
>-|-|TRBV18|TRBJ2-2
CASSGGRNTGELFF
TGTGCCAGCTCGGGCGGACGAAACACCGGGGAGCTGTTTTTT
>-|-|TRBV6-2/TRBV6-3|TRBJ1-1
CASSPNLLSGAEAFF
TGTGCCAGCAGTCCGAATCTCCTTTCTGGGGCTGAAGCTTTCTTT
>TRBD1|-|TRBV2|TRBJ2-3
CASWGQAVTDTQYF
TGTGCCAGCTGGGGACAGGCTGTCACAGATACGCAGTATTTT
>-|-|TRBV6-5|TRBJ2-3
CASTPGRTDTQYF
TGTGCCAGCACCCCAGGGCGCACAGATACGCAGTATTTT
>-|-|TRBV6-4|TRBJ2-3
CASRAPGERGQYF
TGTGCCAGCAGAGCTCCCGGGGAAAGGGGGCAGTATTTT
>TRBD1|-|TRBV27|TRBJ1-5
CASSQDRGRQPQHF
TGTGCCAGCAGTCAGGACAGGGGGCGGCAGCCCCAGCATTTT
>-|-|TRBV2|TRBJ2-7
CASRINDYEQYF
TGTGCCAGCAGAATTAACGACTACGAGCAGTACTTC
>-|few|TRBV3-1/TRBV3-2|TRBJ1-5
CASRGSSNQPQHF
TGTGCCAGCAGGGGTTCGAGCAATCAGCCCCAGCATTTT
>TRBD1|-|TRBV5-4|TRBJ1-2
CASSFDQLQGGLNGYTF
TGTGCCAGCAGCTTCGATCAGCTACAGGGGGGCTTGAATGGCTACACCTTC
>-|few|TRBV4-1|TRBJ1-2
CASSQPNLGASGYTF
TGCGCCAGCAGCCAACCTAACTTAGGGGCTAGTGGCTACACCTTC
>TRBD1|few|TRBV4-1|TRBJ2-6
CASSQGKDRGLISGANVLTF
TGCGCCAGCAGCCAGGGAAAGGACAGGGGCCTAATCTCTGGGGCCAACGTCCTGACTTTC
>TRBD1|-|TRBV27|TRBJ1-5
CASSPRTGNNQPQHF
TGTGCCAGCAGCCCACGGACAGGGAACAATCAGCCCCAGCATTTT
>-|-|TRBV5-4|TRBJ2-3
CASRRAPTDTQYF
TGTGCCAGCCGAAGAGCACCCACAGATACGCAGTATTTT
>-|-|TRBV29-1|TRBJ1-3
CSVTTQGAGNTIYF
TGCAGCGTTACTACTCAGGGAGCTGGAAACACCATATATTTT
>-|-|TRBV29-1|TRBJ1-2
CSVFSTAPYGYTF
TGCAGCGTTTTCTCTACAGCACCTTATGGCTACACCTTC
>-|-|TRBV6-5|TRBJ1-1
CASSSGINTEAFF
TGTGCCAGCAGTTCCGGGATTAACACTGAAGCTTTCTTT
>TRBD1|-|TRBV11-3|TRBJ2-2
CASSRQGANTGELFF
TGTGCCAGCAGCCGGCAGGGGGCGAACACCGGGGAGCTGTTTTTT